The 9 T cell receptor beta chains below were found in one sample sequenced in a study of response to subunit inactivated influenza vaccine. One entry per CDR3 protein results from TCRdb running MiXCR on the RT-PCR reads. The profile shows about 540,000 distinct CDR3 sequences, around 21% of them singletons. These data were also filed under a second study, of T cells expressing NK-cell markers. That publication notes: A 5'RACE template switching approach incorporating UMIs was used to make TCR beta cDNA.

Sample: CD4+ T cells sorted from PBMCs, taken less than 13 days after vaccination. These receptors all come from a man aged 50-59 years who received an inactivated influenza vaccine.

The rearrangement links TRBV3-1 to TRBJ1-2, with D perhaps matching TRBD1 (5 bases). Germline assignment: CDR1 LGHDT and CDR2 YNNKEL (reference sequence). The CDR3 length is 14 residues. The ends were cut back, 5 bases at V and 4 bases at J, with 14 bases in the middle. The CDR3 loop is CASSDPGLGYGYTF. The CDR3 DNA sequence: TGTGCCAGCAGCGATCCGGGACTGGGCTATGGCTACACCTTC.

This clonotype was recorded many times. The chain couples TRBV30 to TRBJ2-7; D may match TRBD1 or TRBD2 (5 bases each). Trimming removed 8 bases at V and 3 bases at J, with 17 bases between. The CDR3 length is 13 residues. Per germline, CDR1 GTSNPN and CDR2 SVGIG (reference sequence). This CDR3 is CAGEIRDGYEQYF. CDR3 bases: TGTGCCGGAGAGATACGGGACGGCTACGAGCAGTACTTC.

The chain is built from TRBV12-3 or TRBV12-4 and TRBJ2-5; D ambiguous. V lost 8 bases and J lost 5, with 6 bases in between. CDR3 length: 10 amino acids. CDR3 DNA: TGTGCCAGCGCGGAGGAGACCCAGTACTTC. Protein product: CASAEETQYF.

The chain recombines TRBV3-1 with TRBJ2-2, with TRBD2 as a possible D gene (7 bases). CDR3 size: 16 residues. The V end was cut by 4 bases, the J end by 4 bases, with 16 bases between. The germline gives CDR1 LGHDT, CDR2 YNNKEL (reference sequence). This CDR3 is CASSRWGGAGTGELFF. CDR3 nucleotides: TGTGCCAGCAGCCGCTGGGGGGGCGCGGGCACCGGGGAGCTGTTTTTT.

This chain connects TRBV24-1 to TRBJ2-3; 7 positions match TRBD1. Looked up from germline, CDR1 is KGHDR and CDR2 is SFDVKD. Trimming at V came to 0 bases and at J to 2 bases, leaving 7 bases not matched to a gene. This CDR3 spans 17 amino acids. CDR3 in amino acids: CATSDLAGTENTDTQYF. CDR3 sequence (DNA): TGTGCCACCAGTGATTTGGCCGGGACAGAAAACACAGATACGCAGTATTTT.

This chain joins TRBV24-1 and TRBJ1-2; D ambiguous. CDR1 and CDR2 from the germline V gene are KGHDR and SFDVKD. V was shortened by 2 bases and J by 8 bases, with 8 bases between the two germline ends. The CDR3 loop spans 12 amino acids. In nucleotides, the CDR3 is TGTGCCACCAGTGATTGGTCTGGCGGCTACACCTTC. Encoded protein: CATSDWSGGYTF.

Ten or more counts support this clonotype. The chain carries TRBV4-1 and TRBJ2-1, with TRBD2 identical over 12 bases. The J segment lost 9 bases and the V segment lost 3 bases, leaving 15 bases of the junction unmatched. The CDR3 has 18 amino acids. Germline V lookup: CDR1 MGHRA, CDR2 YSYEKL. The CDR3: CASSHQSSLAGGRVEQFF. The CDR3 DNA reads as TGCGCCAGCAGCCACCAGAGTTCGCTAGCGGGGGGGCGAGTTGAGCAGTTCTTC.

This clonotype turned up a few times. This chain joins TRBV5-1 and TRBJ2-2; possible D gene TRBD2, 6 bases. Germline V gene data show CDR1 as SGHRS and CDR2 as YFSETQ. The ends were cut back, 5 bases at V and 2 bases at J, with 13 bases in the middle. The CDR3 consists of 15 residues. The CDR3 protein is CASRAGPYNTGELFF. In DNA form, the CDR3 reads TGCGCCAGCAGAGCGGGTCCGTATAACACCGGGGAGCTGTTTTTT.

This clonotype has just a few counts. CDR3 in DNA: TGTGCCAGCAGCGTAGATGGGCTGAACACCGGGGAGCTGTTTTTT. Its protein is CASSVDGLNTGELFF. The J gene is TRBJ2-2, the V gene TRBV9; D unclear. This CDR3 is built from 15 residues. The germline gives CDR1 SGDLS, CDR2 YYNGEE. V lost 0 bases to trimming and J lost 1 base, with 7 bases between them.